This TCR beta chain was sequenced in a study of PD-1 blockade in classical Hodgkin lymphoma. Findings of the study overall: It was among complete responders that baseline diversity resembled that of newly diagnosed patients.

As for this clone: Its antigen is not identified.

The assay was immunoSEQ multiplex PCR, and TCRdb's table has in-frame clones only and misses some. The sample records fewer than 40,000 clones, about 80% being singletons. The length of the CDR3 is 12 residues. Trimming removed 1 base from V and 8 bases from J, with 7 bases in between. Germline CDR1 and CDR2: SGHNT and YYREEE (reference sequence). Specified time point: cycle 4 day 1 (C4D1), after 6 weeks of nivolumab. Each and every patient relapsed after autologous stem cell transplantation, and patients got differing brentuximab vedotin exposure. Magnetic negative selection purified CD4+ T cells from thawed PBMCs.

The source of this sequence is a human donor with classical Hodgkin lymphoma. V gene TRBV5-4 combines with J gene TRBJ2-1; D remains unclear. The sequencing used CD4+ T cells from blood, collected before the fourth cycle of nivolumab. CDR3 in amino acids: CASSLSWDEQFF. In DNA, the CDR3 is TGTGCCAGCAGCTTGTCTTGGGATGAGCAGTTCTTC.